The next 15 T cell receptor beta chains were all read from a single sample in a study of beta chain features in type 1 diabetes. Of the isolated RNA, all was reverse transcribed, and so the sequenced material was expressed TCRB transcripts. The protocol was immunoSEQ multiplex PCR, while the TCRdb copy is restricted to in-frame clones and leaves out a portion. The sample has a few hundred thousand clones; 8% to 13% are singletons. Input material: naive CD4+ T cells from blood. Receptor source: a woman aged 25 to 39 in good health.

The chain has TRBV5-1 and TRBJ2-1; 7 bases align to TRBD2. J gave up 0 bases and V 7 bases, and 4 bases lay outside the gene matches. The CDR3 extends over 14 amino acids. The V gene's germline CDR1 is SGHRS and CDR2 YFSETQ. CDR3 amino acids: CASSSGNSYNEQFF. The CDR3 DNA reads as TGCGCCAGCTCGAGCGGGAACTCCTACAATGAGCAGTTCTTC.

This clone has more than one count but fewer than ten. V gene TRBV7-3 combines with J gene TRBJ2-7; 8 bases fit TRBD2. The CDR3 sequence is 14 residues long. With V trimmed by 4 bases and J by 6 bases, 8 bases remained unmatched. Germline-derived CDR1 and CDR2 are SGHTA and FQGTGA. The CDR3 sequence is CASSSGLEVGEQYF. The DNA of the CDR3 is TGTGCCAGCAGCTCGGGACTAGAAGTAGGCGAGCAGTACTTC.

The chain couples TRBV7-3 to TRBJ2-7; 10 bases align to TRBD1. The germline V gene has CDR1 SGHTA and CDR2 FQGTGA. This CDR3 is 15 amino acids long. V was pared by 6 bases and J by 4 bases, with 9 bases of the junction left unmatched. DNA of the CDR3: TGTGCCAGCAGGCGATCCGGGACAGGGGTTTACGAGCAGTACTTC. As protein: CASRRSGTGVYEQYF.

The chain has TRBV28 and TRBJ1-2; D is unresolved. CDR1 and CDR2 from the germline V gene are MDHEN and SYDVKM. This CDR3 has 11 amino acids. Trimming left V 8 bases short and J 3 bases short, with 7 bases between. CDR3 sequence (DNA): TGTGCCAGCTTCGGTGACTATGGCTACACCTTC. Translated, it gives CASFGDYGYTF.

The chain combines TRBV7-6 with TRBJ2-5; 8 nucleotides align to TRBD1. Germline V gene lookup returns CDR1 SGHVS and CDR2 FNYEAQ. The CDR3 contains 13 residues. Losses at the gene ends were 5 bases for V and 5 bases for J; bases not matched to a gene: 4. CDR3 amino acids: CASSRDRGETQYF. CDR3 in DNA: TGTGCCAGCAGCCGTGACAGGGGTGAGACCCAGTACTTC.

This clone was counted between two and nine times. V usage is TRBV29-1 and J usage is TRBJ1-5; possible D gene TRBD1, 6 bases. V lost 4 bases, J lost 6 bases, and 10 bases lay in between. This CDR3 spans 12 amino acids. Germline CDR1 and CDR2: SQVTM and ANQGSEA. The DNA for the CDR3 is TGCAGCGTTGCGGGCAGGGGTCAGCCCCAGCATTTT. The encoded protein is CSVAGRGQPQHF.

This chain uses TRBV2 with TRBJ2-2; a possible D gene is TRBD1 (5 bases). The CDR3 has 15 residues. V was trimmed by 4 bases and J by 5 bases, leaving 14 bases between them. Germline V lookup: CDR1 SNHLY, CDR2 FYNNEI. CDR3 sequence reads: CASSVQGPITGELFF. As DNA, the CDR3 is TGTGCCAGCAGTGTTCAGGGCCCGATTACCGGGGAGCTGTTTTTT.

The chain couples TRBV28 to TRBJ2-1; 13 bases are shared with TRBD2. This CDR3 contains 16 residues. Looked up from germline, CDR1 is MDHEN and CDR2 is SYDVKM. V lost 3 bases to trimming and J lost 9 bases; unmatched junction nucleotides: 8. The CDR3 bases are TGTGCCAGCAGTTTTACTAGCGGGAGGGATTTAGGTGAGCAGTTCTTC. It translates to CASSFTSGRDLGEQFF.

V and J are TRBV18 and TRBJ2-7, with TRBD2 identical over 10 bases. The germline gives CDR1 KGHSH, CDR2 LQKENI. CDR3 size: 15 residues. V was pared by 4 bases and J by 2 bases, with 5 bases of the junction left unmatched. CDR3 amino acids: CASSQTGTSAYEQYF. The CDR3 DNA follows: TGTGCCAGCTCACAGACCGGGACTAGCGCCTACGAGCAGTACTTC.

This clone was seen only a few times. The gene calls are TRBV30 and TRBJ1-5; 7 bases fit TRBD1. CDR1 and CDR2 (germline): GTSNPN, SVGIG (reference sequence). V lost 2 bases to trimming and J lost 3 bases; unmatched junction nucleotides: 7. The CDR3 contains 15 residues. Here the CDR3 reads CAWSPQGGFNQPQHF. The CDR3 coding sequence is TGTGCCTGGAGTCCTCAGGGGGGCTTCAATCAGCCCCAGCATTTT.

This clone was picked up a small number of times. The chain employs TRBV4-2 and TRBJ1-4; D possibly corresponds to TRBD1 (5 bases). The CDR3 runs 16 residues. V was shortened by 0 bases and J by 5 bases, with 13 bases between the two germline ends. Germline-derived CDR1 and CDR2 are LGHNA and YNFKEQ. The CDR3 bases are TGTGCCAGCAGCCAAGATCCTGCAGGGCCGAATGAAAAACTGTTTTTT. It is translated as CASSQDPAGPNEKLFF.

This chain connects TRBV7-9 to TRBJ2-1, with 8 bases identical to TRBD2. The CDR3 totals 15 residues. The germline gives CDR1 SEHNR, CDR2 FQNEAQ (reference sequence). J gave up 2 bases and V 5 bases, and 5 bases lay outside the gene matches. The CDR3 region is CASSLLAGTYNEQFF. DNA of the CDR3: TGTGCCAGCAGCCTCCTAGCGGGTACCTACAATGAGCAGTTCTTC.

This clone appeared a few times. V gene TRBV7-3 combines with J gene TRBJ2-3; weak D call: TRBD1 (6 bases). CDR3 length: 18 residues. Germline V CDR1 and CDR2: SGHTA, FQGTGA. Trimming cost V 2 bases and J 6 bases, with 24 bases left between them. CDR3 sequence reads: CASSLGMGRGRGLDTQYF. The CDR3 DNA sequence: TGTGCCAGCAGCTTAGGGATGGGCAGGGGAAGAGGTTTGGATACGCAGTATTTT.

CDR3 region: CASRTGTGGEEQYF. CDR3 DNA: TGTGCCAGCAGAACCGGGACAGGCGGGGAGGAGCAGTACTTC. The rearrangement uses TRBV6-1 and TRBJ2-7; 8 bases align to TRBD1. The V segment lost 6 bases and the J segment 7 bases; nucleotides outside the gene matches: 11. In germline, CDR1 is MNHNS, CDR2 SASEGT. The CDR3 runs to 14 residues.

This clone was detected a few times. The rearrangement uses TRBV19 and TRBJ2-5; D call uncertain. The CDR3 sequence is 13 residues long. Trimming pared 6 bases from V and 0 bases from J, leaving 8 bases between. The germline CDR1 and CDR2 sequences are LNHDA and SQIVND (reference sequence). The CDR3 spells CASRFQYQETQYF. The CDR3 nucleotides read TGTGCCAGTAGATTTCAGTACCAAGAGACCCAGTACTTC.